These 8 T cell receptor beta chains originate from one sample sequenced in a study of CD8+CD57+ T cells in acquired aplastic anemia. The study profiled TCR beta VDJ and CDR3 using genomic DNA as template. TCRdb itself ran the reads through MiXCR, one entry per CDR3 protein. The data contain under 75,000 distinct CDR3 sequences, approximately 50% of them singletons. The sample taken for sequencing was sorted CD4+, CD8+, or CD8+CD57+ T cells (not recorded which) from PBMCs. The origin of the receptors is a human donor in good health, serving as a control.

The chain joins TRBV15 to TRBJ2-3; D possibly uses TRBD1 or TRBD2 (5 bases each). CDR3 length: 15 amino acids. Germline V CDR1 and CDR2: LNHNV, YYDKDF (reference sequence). Between the trimmed V and J ends, which lost 3 bases and 0 bases, there was a span of 10 bases. The CDR3: CATSSGATSTDTQYF. Written as DNA, the CDR3 is TGTGCCACCAGCAGCGGGGCGACGAGCACAGATACGCAGTATTTT.

This clonotype was detected many times. The CDR3 region is CASSLRGDRPNYGYTF. CDR3 bases: TGTGCCAGCAGCTTACGCGGGGACAGGCCTAACTATGGCTACACCTTC. The rearrangement joins TRBV7-9 to TRBJ1-2; 8 nucleotides line up with TRBD1. The germline V gene encodes CDR1 SEHNR and CDR2 FQNEAQ (reference sequence). Losses at the gene ends were 2 bases for V and 0 bases for J; bases not matched to a gene: 5. The CDR3 is made up of 16 amino acids.

This clonotype was picked up many times. J is TRBJ2-2 and V is TRBV2, with D tentatively TRBD1 (6 bases). Germline CDR1 and CDR2: SNHLY and FYNNEI. This CDR3 has 15 residues. V lost 4 bases and J lost 4, with 13 bases in between. In nucleotides, the CDR3 is TGTGCCAGCAGTGCACGTCGAGGGGGCACCGGGGAGCTGTTTTTT. It yields the protein CASSARRGGTGELFF.

The V gene is TRBV20-1, the J gene TRBJ2-7, with D hard to call. Germline CDR1 reads DFQATT; CDR2 reads SNEGSKA (reference sequence). This CDR3 spans 13 amino acids. Deletions cut 2 bases from V and 2 bases from J, with 10 bases between. CDR3 DNA: TGCAGTGCTAGACTAGACGGCCCCTACGAGCAGTACTTC. It codes for CSARLDGPYEQYF.

The rearrangement uses TRBV5-1 and TRBJ2-7; D tentatively reads TRBD1 or TRBD2 (6 bases each). The CDR3 is 14 amino acids. CDR1 is SGHRS and CDR2 is YFSETQ in the germline V gene. V lost 0 bases to trimming and J lost 2 bases, with 9 bases between them. In DNA, the CDR3 is TGCGCCAGCAGCTTGGGGGGGGCGCCCTACGAGCAGTACTTC. As protein: CASSLGGAPYEQYF.

The table lists this clonotype with many counts. V and J are TRBV18 and TRBJ1-5; D may be TRBD1 (6 bases). Germline assignment: CDR1 KGHSH and CDR2 LQKENI. The V end lost 5 bases, the J end lost 5 bases, and 16 bases lay between the germline ends. The CDR3 length is 15 residues. CDR3 sequence: CASSSMDSYDQPQHF. The CDR3 DNA reads as TGTGCCAGCTCATCTATGGACAGCTACGATCAGCCCCAGCATTTT.

This clonotype was recorded at least ten times. The J gene is TRBJ1-6, the V gene TRBV4-1; perhaps TRBD1 as D (5 bases). Trimming shortened V by 2 bases and J by 6 bases, and 8 bases separated the two germline ends. CDR1 is MGHRA, CDR2 YSYEKL, per germline. This CDR3 has 14 amino acids. The CDR3 DNA reads TGCGCCAGCAGCCAATACAGGATTAATTCACCCCTCCACTTT. Its protein is CASSQYRINSPLHF.

In its sample, this clonotype ranks as medium-sized. V usage is TRBV15 and J usage is TRBJ2-7; D unclear. Trimming stripped 2 bases from V and 7 bases from J, with 21 bases between. The germline V gene has CDR1 LNHNV and CDR2 YYDKDF (reference sequence). The CDR3 has 16 residues. The CDR3 loop reads CATSRFDTLSTEEQYF. The CDR3 DNA follows: TGTGCCACCAGCAGATTCGACACGCTCTCGACGGAAGAGCAGTACTTC.